These 11 T cell receptor beta chains were all obtained from the same sample, sequenced in a study of prognosis after radiotherapy for stage I lung cancer. TCR beta CDR3 was amplified from genomic DNA by two-round multiplex PCR. Gene-specific primers for each TRBV and TRBJ gene drove first-round PCR. TCRdb reanalysed the multiplex PCR reads using MiXCR and keeps one entry per CDR3 protein. This table holds about 31,000 distinct CDR3 sequences, about 34% found once. This specimen was PBMCs, taken before or after stereotactic body radiation therapy (not recorded which). Receptor source: a donor over 45 with non-small cell lung cancer.

This clonotype was counted many times. The J gene is TRBJ2-1, the V gene TRBV19; D is uncertain. V was cut by 5 bases and J by 9 bases, with 11 bases left in between. CDR1 is LNHDA, CDR2 SQIVND, per germline (reference sequence). The CDR3 extends over 12 amino acids. CDR3 loop: CASSLPPGEQFF. CDR3 nucleotide sequence: TGTGCCAGTAGTCTACCCCCTGGTGAGCAGTTCTTC.

As to this clonotype: It may be a read error: a sequence one base away is much more abundant. The rearrangement uses TRBV7-2 and TRBJ1-2; no clear D. The germline gives CDR1 SGHTA, CDR2 FQGNSA. The CDR3 is 16 residues long. The ends were cut back, 1 base at V and 0 bases at J, with 12 bases in the middle. CDR3 DNA sequence: TGTGCCAGCAGCTTAGAGCTTGCCGGCACTAACTATGGCTACACCTTC. Protein product: CASSLELAGTNYGYTF.

The chain is built from TRBV19 and TRBJ1-6, with no clear D. Per the germline V gene, CDR1 is LNHDA and CDR2 is SQIVND (reference sequence). V was clipped by 4 bases and J by 13 bases, with 17 bases between them. The CDR3 is 14 amino acids. CDR3 sequence (DNA): TGTGCCAGTAGTAGGAATCTGGCCCAAACCCCCCTCCACTTT. Encoded protein: CASSRNLAQTPLHF.

As concerns this clonotype: This may stem from a read error, because a much larger clone lies one nucleotide away. The V call is TRBV6-4, the J call TRBJ1-1, with a tentative D call TRBD1 (5 bases). Germline V gene lookup returns CDR1 MRHNA and CDR2 SNTAGT. V was clipped by 7 bases and J by 4 bases, with 22 bases between them. This CDR3 has 16 residues. CDR3: CASIPPTALGRTEAFF. The CDR3 DNA follows: TGTGCCAGCATCCCCCCGACGGCGCTGGGACGCACTGAAGCTTTCTTT.

This clonotype showed up many times. The chain joins TRBV20-1 to TRBJ1-1; the D is unclear. V lost 7 bases, J lost 11 bases, and 17 bases lay in between. This CDR3 contains 11 residues. Germline CDR1 DFQATT, CDR2 SNEGSKA (reference sequence). In nucleotides, the CDR3 is TGCAGTGTCGGAGGGAGGTCTCAGGCTTTCTTT. It codes for CSVGGRSQAFF.

This clonotype was detected many times. This chain uses TRBV28 with TRBJ1-5; no firm D call. The CDR3 is 12 amino acids. The V and J ends lost 8 bases and 4 bases respectively, with 9 bases between them. Germline CDR1 is MDHEN and CDR2 is SYDVKM. CDR3 nucleotides: TGTGCCAGCCTTCAAAGGAATCAGCCCCAGCATTTT. It specifies CASLQRNQPQHF.

This clonotype was recorded many times. The genes are TRBV28 and TRBJ2-7; D gene ambiguous. V gave up 2 bases and J gave up 1 base, with 12 bases separating them. Per the germline V gene, CDR1 is MDHEN and CDR2 is SYDVKM. The CDR3 has 15 amino acids. The chain's CDR3 is CASSLMLKPSYEQYF. Here the CDR3 DNA reads TGTGCCAGCAGTTTAATGTTAAAACCGTCCTACGAGCAGTACTTC.

In this sample, this clonotype turned up many times. The chain employs TRBV7-2 and TRBJ2-5; a possible D gene is TRBD2 (5 bases). V lost 1 base to trimming and J lost 5 bases, with 11 bases between them. The CDR3 spans 14 residues. Germline CDR1 is SGHTA and CDR2 is FQGNSA. The CDR3 reads CASSLVRGTETQYF. CDR3 DNA sequence: TGTGCCAGCAGCTTAGTTCGGGGTACGGAGACCCAGTACTTC.

This clonotype was counted a few times. The V gene is TRBV6-2 or TRBV6-3, the J gene TRBJ2-6; D ambiguous. V was pared by 1 base and J by 0 bases, with 4 bases between. CDR3 length: 15 residues. The germline gives CDR1 MNHEY, CDR2 SVGEGT. This CDR3 is CASSYWASGANVLTF. The CDR3 bases are TGTGCCAGCAGTTACTGGGCCTCTGGGGCCAACGTCCTGACTTTC.

Notes on this clonotype: With a much larger clone just one base away, this may be a read error. This chain uses TRBV2 with TRBJ2-7; unclear D gene. The CDR3 sequence is 15 residues long. Germline CDR1 and CDR2: SNHLY and FYNNEI. Trimming took 7 bases from V and 5 from J, leaving 21 bases between them. CDR3 protein: CASMPGLYQAHEQYF. CDR3 DNA: TGTGCCAGCATGCCAGGCCTATACCAAGCCCACGAGCAGTACTTC.

This clonotype was observed a handful of times. The rearrangement links TRBV30 to TRBJ2-3; 10 bases match TRBD1. V lost 4 bases to trimming and J lost 2 bases; unmatched junction nucleotides: 6. CDR3 size: 15 residues. Germline CDR1 and CDR2: GTSNPN and SVGIG (reference sequence). CDR3 residues: CAWNMGQGNTDTQYF. In nucleotides, the CDR3 is TGTGCCTGGAATATGGGACAGGGGAACACAGATACGCAGTATTTT.